Each of the 18 T cell receptor beta chains below was sequenced from the same sample in a study of stem cell transplantation in POMP-related autoinflammatory disease. Clones were read by immunoSEQ multiplex PCR, and TCRdb kept only the in-frame ones, dropping some. The sample has thousands of clones, roughly 85% seen once. The sequencing used CD8+ T cells from PBMCs, collected after stem cell transplantation. The receptor source for this set is a human patient with POMP-related autoinflammation and immune dysregulation (PRAID). Some T cells may be graft donor cells.

The table lists this clone with a count of one. CDR3 protein: CASSQDPSGATTDTQYF. CDR3 bases: TGCGCCAGCAGCCAAGACCCGTCGGGGGCCACCACAGATACGCAGTATTTT. V is TRBV4-1 and J is TRBJ2-3, with D perhaps assigned TRBD1 or TRBD2 (6 bases each). Trimming took 0 bases from V and 2 from J, leaving 15 bases between them. CDR3 size: 17 residues. Per the germline V gene, CDR1 is MGHRA and CDR2 is YSYEKL.

The rearrangement uses TRBV7-2 and TRBJ2-7; perhaps D is TRBD1 or TRBD2 (6 bases each). Germline-derived CDR1 and CDR2 are SGHTA and FQGNSA. V gave up 1 base and J gave up 0 bases, with 10 bases separating them. The length of the CDR3 is 15 residues. The CDR3 sequence: CASSLEGGSSYEQYV. CDR3 DNA sequence: TGTGCCAGCAGCTTAGAGGGGGGTAGCTCCTACGAGCAGTACGTC.

A single count supports this clone. Relative to the germline gene, one junction end is altered; a read error may explain this. The chain carries TRBV29-1 and TRBJ2-2; D call uncertain. CDR3 length: 14 amino acids. The V gene's germline CDR1 is SQVTM and CDR2 ANQGSEA. CDR3 residues: CSVEVDGNTGELFF. The CDR3, as DNA: TGCAGCGTCGAAGTGGACGGAAACACCGGGGAGCTGTTTTTT.

This chain links TRBV15 with TRBJ2-2, with no clear D. This CDR3 has 14 amino acids. V lost 3 bases and J 0 bases, leaving 5 bases between the germline ends. Germline V gene lookup returns CDR1 LNHNV and CDR2 YYDKDF (reference sequence). The CDR3 nucleotides read TGTGCCACCAGCAGGGATGCGAACACCGGGGAGCTGTTTTTT. Protein: CATSRDANTGELFF. Supplemented by reference TRBV15 and TRBJ2-2, the full variable domain reads DAMVIQNPRYQVTQFGKPVTLSCSQTLNHNVMYWYQQKSSQAPKLLFHYYDKDFNNEADTPDNFQSRRPNTSFCFLDIRSPGLGDTAMYLCATSRDANTGELFFGEGSRLTVL.

The V call is TRBV5-8, the J call TRBJ2-2; 11 bases match TRBD1. CDR3 length: 15 residues. V shed 3 bases and J 6 bases; nucleotides not matched to a gene: 4. The V gene's germline CDR1 is SGHTS and CDR2 YDEGEE. CDR3: CASSSWTGGSGELFF. The CDR3 DNA reads TGTGCCAGCAGCTCCTGGACAGGGGGCTCCGGGGAGCTGTTTTTT.

This chain links TRBV27 with TRBJ1-2, with a weak D call TRBD1 (6 bases). The CDR3 loop spans 15 amino acids. Trimming pared 2 bases from V and 5 bases from J, leaving 15 bases between. Germline CDR1 MNHEY, CDR2 SMNVEV (reference sequence). The CDR3 region has the DNA TGTGCCAGCAGTTTAATGGTCGGGGGCGATTATGGCTACACCTTC. As protein: CASSLMVGGDYGYTF.

The rearrangement links TRBV6-2 or TRBV6-3 to TRBJ2-3; the match to TRBD2 covers 9 bases. V was clipped by 2 bases and J by 4 bases; unmatched bases: 7. The CDR3 is 16 amino acids. Germline CDR1 MNHEY, CDR2 SVGEGT. CDR3 sequence: CASSYPLSGRSDTQYF. For the CDR3, the DNA is TGTGCCAGCAGTTACCCTCTCAGCGGGAGGTCAGATACGCAGTATTTT.

This rearrangement joins TRBV9 to TRBJ2-3; 7 nucleotides line up with TRBD2. This CDR3 contains 15 residues. V lost 0 bases and J lost 2; bases outside the gene matches: 3. Germline V gene lookup returns CDR1 SGDLS and CDR2 YYNGEE. The CDR3 spells CASSVEAGFTDTQYF. The CDR3, as DNA: TGTGCCAGCAGCGTAGAAGCGGGATTCACAGATACGCAGTATTTT.

V is TRBV5-1 and J is TRBJ1-4, with TRBD1 identical over 7 bases. The J segment lost 5 bases and the V segment lost 1 base, leaving 5 bases of the junction unmatched. CDR1 is SGHRS and CDR2 is YFSETQ in the germline V gene. The CDR3 covers 15 residues. For the CDR3, the DNA is TGCGCCAGCAGCTTGCGCGGGACAGTAAATGAAAAACTGTTTTTT. Protein sequence: CASSLRGTVNEKLFF.

With regard to this clone: At one of its ends the junction is not consistent with the germline gene, which may arise from a read error. The V gene is TRBV7-9, the J gene TRBJ2-3; a weak D match, TRBD2 (6 bases). The CDR3 runs to 14 residues. The germline V gene encodes CDR1 SEHNR and CDR2 FQNEAQ (reference sequence). CDR3 in DNA: TGTGCCAGCAGATTAGGTAGCGGAACAGATACGCAGTATTTT. It yields the protein CASRLGSGTDTQYF. The full variable domain, its missing parts supplied by reference TRBV7-9 and TRBJ2-3, is DTGVSQNPRHKITKRGQNVTFRCDPISEHNRLYWYRQTLGQGPEFLTYFQNEAQLEKSRLLSDRFSAERPKGSFSTLEIQRTEQGDSAMYLCASRLGSGTDTQYFGPGTRLTVL.

This clone appeared a few times. The V and J genes are TRBV13 and TRBJ2-2; D may be TRBD1 (5 bases). The CDR3 is made up of 15 amino acids. Per the germline V gene, CDR1 is PRHDT and CDR2 is FYEKMQ (reference sequence). V gave up 1 base and J gave up 2 bases, with 8 bases separating them. CDR3 region: CASSLDGHNTGELFF. The CDR3 DNA sequence: TGTGCCAGCAGCTTAGACGGACACAACACCGGGGAGCTGTTTTTT. Variable domain in full (rest from reference TRBV13 and TRBJ2-2): AAGVIQSPRHLIKEKRETATLKCYPIPRHDTVYWYQQGPGQDPQFLISFYEKMQSDKGSIPDRFSAQQFSDYHSELNMSSLELGDSALYFCASSLDGHNTGELFFGEGSRLTVL.

This chain's CDR3 is CASSLSNPGLSGYTF. The CDR3 region has the DNA TGTGCCAGCAGTTTATCGAACCCGGGACTAAGTGGCTACACCTTC. The gene calls are TRBV27 and TRBJ1-2; weak D call: TRBD1 (5 bases). The CDR3 contains 15 residues. Per the germline V gene, CDR1 is MNHEY and CDR2 is SMNVEV (reference sequence). V was cut by 0 bases and J by 7 bases, with 15 bases left in between.

The chain uses TRBV7-9 and TRBJ2-7; D call uncertain. CDR3 length: 13 amino acids. Trimming stripped 4 bases from V and 0 bases from J, with 7 bases between. Per the germline V gene, CDR1 is SEHNR and CDR2 is FQNEAQ (reference sequence). In nucleotides, the CDR3 is TGTGCCAGCAGCTCAGACATCTCCTACGAGCAGTACTTC. Protein: CASSSDISYEQYF.

This clone was recorded once. This chain uses TRBV11-2 with TRBJ2-5, with TRBD2 matching over 8 bases. Germline CDR1 and CDR2: SGHAT and FQNNGV. The CDR3 is 14 residues long. J gave up 9 bases and V 4 bases, and 10 bases lay outside the gene matches. The CDR3 region is CASSSGLAAQAQYF. DNA for the CDR3: TGTGCCAGCAGCTCCGGACTAGCTGCACAGGCCCAGTACTTC.

J is TRBJ1-5 and V is TRBV27; D is ambiguous. V lost 2 bases and J lost 0, with 8 bases in between. This CDR3 spans 15 amino acids. The V gene's germline CDR1 is MNHEY and CDR2 SMNVEV (reference sequence). In DNA form, the CDR3 reads TGTGCCAGCAGTTTAGAGGCGTATAGCAATCAGCCCCAGCATTTT. It is translated as CASSLEAYSNQPQHF.

Only one count was recorded for this clone. V and J are TRBV5-5 and TRBJ2-7; 7 nucleotides line up with TRBD2. J lost 3 bases, V lost 0 bases, and 3 bases had no gene match. The length of the CDR3 is 14 residues. From germline, CDR1 is SGHKS and CDR2 YYEKEE (reference sequence). CDR3 nucleotides: TGTGCCAGCAGCTTGGACGGGAGGCTCTACGAGCAGTACTTC. Protein product: CASSLDGRLYEQYF. Complete variable domain (other parts from reference TRBV5-5 and TRBJ2-7): DAGVTQSPTHLIKTRGQQVTLRCSPISGHKSVSWYQQVLGQGPQFIFQYYEKEERGRGNFPDRFSARQFPNYSSELNVNALLLGDSALYLCASSLDGRLYEQYFGPGTRLTVT.

The V and J genes are TRBV19 and TRBJ1-6; D gene uncertain. V was clipped by 3 bases and J by 5 bases, with 11 bases between them. The CDR3 sequence is 15 residues long. CDR1 and CDR2 (germline): LNHDA, SQIVND (reference sequence). This CDR3 is CASSIGSRNNSPLHF. In DNA form, the CDR3 reads TGTGCCAGTAGTATTGGGTCCAGGAATAATTCACCCCTCCACTTT.

The rearrangement joins TRBV27 to TRBJ2-1; 8 bases align to TRBD2. Germline CDR1 reads MNHEY; CDR2 reads SMNVEV (reference sequence). J gave up 5 bases and V 7 bases, and 4 bases lay outside the gene matches. The length of the CDR3 is 13 residues. The CDR3 nucleotides read TGTGCCAGCACCAGCGGGGGAAACAATGAGCAGTTCTTC. It encodes CASTSGGNNEQFF.